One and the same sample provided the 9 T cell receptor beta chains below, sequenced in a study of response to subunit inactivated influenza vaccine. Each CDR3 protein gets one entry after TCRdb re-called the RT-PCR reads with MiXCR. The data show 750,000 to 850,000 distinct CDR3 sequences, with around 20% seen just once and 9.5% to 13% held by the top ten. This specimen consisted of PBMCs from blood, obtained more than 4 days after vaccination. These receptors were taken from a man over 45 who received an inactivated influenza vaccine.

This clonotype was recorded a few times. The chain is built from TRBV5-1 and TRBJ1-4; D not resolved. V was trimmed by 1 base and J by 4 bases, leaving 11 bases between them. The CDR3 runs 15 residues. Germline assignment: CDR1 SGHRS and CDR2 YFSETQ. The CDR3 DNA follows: TGCGCCAGCAGCTTGAGTAGTCAGGTTAATGAAAAACTGTTTTTT. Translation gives CASSLSSQVNEKLFF.

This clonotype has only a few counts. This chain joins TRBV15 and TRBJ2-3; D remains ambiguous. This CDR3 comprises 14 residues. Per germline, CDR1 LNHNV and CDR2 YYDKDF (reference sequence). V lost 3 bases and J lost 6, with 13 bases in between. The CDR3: CATSSQSPWDTQYF. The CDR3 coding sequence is TGTGCCACCAGCAGTCAGAGTCCCTGGGATACGCAGTATTTT.

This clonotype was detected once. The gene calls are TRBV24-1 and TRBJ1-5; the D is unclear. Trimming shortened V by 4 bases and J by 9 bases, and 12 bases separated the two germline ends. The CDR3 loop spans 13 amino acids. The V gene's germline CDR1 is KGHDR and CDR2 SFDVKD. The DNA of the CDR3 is TGTGCCACCAGTGACCCTGGGCCCGGGCCCCAGCATTTT. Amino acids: CATSDPGPGPQHF.

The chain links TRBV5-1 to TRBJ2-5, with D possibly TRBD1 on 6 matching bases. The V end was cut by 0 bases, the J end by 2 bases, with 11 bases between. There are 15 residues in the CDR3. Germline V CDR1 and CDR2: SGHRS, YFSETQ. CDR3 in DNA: TGCGCCAGCAGCTTGGCCGGGACACAGCAAGAGACCCAGTACTTC. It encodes CASSLAGTQQETQYF.

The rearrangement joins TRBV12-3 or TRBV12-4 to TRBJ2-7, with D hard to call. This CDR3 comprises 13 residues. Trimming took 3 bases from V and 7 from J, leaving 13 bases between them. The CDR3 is CASSFRRIEEQYF. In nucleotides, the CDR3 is TGTGCCAGCAGTTTTCGTCGGATCGAGGAGCAGTACTTC.

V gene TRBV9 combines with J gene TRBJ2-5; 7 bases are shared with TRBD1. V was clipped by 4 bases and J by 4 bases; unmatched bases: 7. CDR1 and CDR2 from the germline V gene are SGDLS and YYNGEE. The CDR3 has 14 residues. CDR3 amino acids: CASSSEDRAETQYF. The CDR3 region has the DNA TGTGCCAGCAGCTCCGAAGACAGGGCAGAGACCCAGTACTTC.

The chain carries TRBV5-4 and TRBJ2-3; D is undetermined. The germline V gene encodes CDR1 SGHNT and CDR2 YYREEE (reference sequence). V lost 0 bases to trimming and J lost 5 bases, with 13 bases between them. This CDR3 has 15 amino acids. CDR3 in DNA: TGTGCCAGCAGCTTGGCCGCAAGGGTTGGAGATACGCAGTATTTT. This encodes CASSLAARVGDTQYF.

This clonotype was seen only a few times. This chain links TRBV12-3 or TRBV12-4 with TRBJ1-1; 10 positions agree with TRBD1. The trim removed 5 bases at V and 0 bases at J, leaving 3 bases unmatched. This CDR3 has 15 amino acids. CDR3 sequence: CASSLGQGVNTEAFF. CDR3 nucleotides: TGTGCCAGCAGTCTCGGACAGGGGGTGAACACTGAAGCTTTCTTT.

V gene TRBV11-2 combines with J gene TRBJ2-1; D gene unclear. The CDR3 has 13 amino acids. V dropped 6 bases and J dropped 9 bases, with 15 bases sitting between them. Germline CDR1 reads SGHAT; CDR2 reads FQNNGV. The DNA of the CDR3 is TGTGCCAGCAGACTAACCCCGGATACTGAGCAGTTCTTC. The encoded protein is CASRLTPDTEQFF.